This TCR beta chain was sequenced for a study of T cell repertoires in cytomegalovirus infection. Background on the study: Based on public TCR beta signatures, there were indications of CMV infection and of a matching HLA type. Study-wide results and caveats: There were carriers of CMV plus the relevant HLA, and cumulative public TCR beta family frequency identified them.

Germline assignment: CDR1 LNHNV and CDR2 YYDKDF (reference sequence). Trimming stripped 0 bases from V and 12 bases from J, with 6 bases between. CDR3 length: 11 amino acids. Remarks on this clonotype: Antigen unknown.

MiXCR, applied by TCRdb to the reads, yields one record per CDR3 protein. The table records hundreds of thousands of distinct CDR3 sequences, 42% of them present only once. This sequence originates from a human donor in good health (CMV status not recorded). Some clones in this sample may be carry-over from other donors' samples. The sequencing used cultured PBMCs, collected from culture after CMV antigen stimulation. The rearrangement uses TRBV15 and TRBJ2-1, with no clear D. Here the CDR3 reads CATSRESGQFF. The CDR3 DNA follows: TGTGCCACCAGCAGAGAGTCGGGGCAGTTCTTC.